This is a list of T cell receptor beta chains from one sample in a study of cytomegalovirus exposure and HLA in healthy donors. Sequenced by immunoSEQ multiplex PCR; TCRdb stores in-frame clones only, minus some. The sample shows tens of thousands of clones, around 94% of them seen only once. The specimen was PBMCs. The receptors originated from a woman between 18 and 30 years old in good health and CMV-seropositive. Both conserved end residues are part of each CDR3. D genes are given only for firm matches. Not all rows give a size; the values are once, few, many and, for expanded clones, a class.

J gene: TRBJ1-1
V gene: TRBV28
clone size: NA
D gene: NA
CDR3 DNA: TGTGCCAGCTTCGTGGGGGACTCCCCTGGTGCTTTCTTT
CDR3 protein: CASFVGDSPGAFF

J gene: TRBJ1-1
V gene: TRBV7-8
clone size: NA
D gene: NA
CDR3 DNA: TGTGCCAGCAGCTTAGTATCAGGGAACACTGAAGCTTTCTTT
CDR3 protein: CASSLVSGNTEAFF

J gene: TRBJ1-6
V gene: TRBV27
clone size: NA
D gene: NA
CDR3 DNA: TGTGCCAGCAGTAATGGAATACAGGGTTTGGGTTCACCCCTCCACTTT
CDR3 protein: CASSNGIQGLGSPLHF

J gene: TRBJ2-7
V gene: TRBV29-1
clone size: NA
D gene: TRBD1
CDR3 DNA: TGCAGCGTTGAGAGCATGACAGGGGTTTTTCGCGAGCAATACTTC
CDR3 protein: CSVESMTGVFREQYF

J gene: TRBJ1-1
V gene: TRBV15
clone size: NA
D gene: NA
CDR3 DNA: TGTGCCACCAGCAGAGAGGGGACATTGAACACTGAAGCTTTCTTT
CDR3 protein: CATSREGTLNTEAFF

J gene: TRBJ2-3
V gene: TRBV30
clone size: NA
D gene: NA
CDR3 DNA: TGTGCCTGGAGTGGAGCCTTCGGCACAGATACGCAGTATTTT
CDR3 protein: CAWSGAFGTDTQYF

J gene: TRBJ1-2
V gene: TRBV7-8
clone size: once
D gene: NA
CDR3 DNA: TGTGCCAGCAGCTTTCGCAGGGGTGGCTATGGCTACACCTTC
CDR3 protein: CASSFRRGGYGYTF

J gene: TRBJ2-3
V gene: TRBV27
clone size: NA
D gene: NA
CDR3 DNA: TGTGCCAGCAGTTTATTGACAGGAGGAAGCACAGATACGCAGTATTTT
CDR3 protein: CASSLLTGGSTDTQYF

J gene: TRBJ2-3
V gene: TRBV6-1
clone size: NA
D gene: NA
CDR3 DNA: TGTGCCAGCAGTGACGAGACCCCTAACAGGGAGGGTTTT
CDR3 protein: CASSDETPNREGF

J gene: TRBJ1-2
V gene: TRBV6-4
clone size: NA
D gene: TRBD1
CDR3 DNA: TGTGCCAGCAGTCGAACGACAGGGTTGGAGGGAGGCTACACCTTC
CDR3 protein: CASSRTTGLEGGYTF

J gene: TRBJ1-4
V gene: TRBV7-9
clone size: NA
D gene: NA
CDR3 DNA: TGTGCCAGCAGCTTAGCTACAGGAGGGGAAAAACTGTTTTTT
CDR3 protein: CASSLATGGEKLFF

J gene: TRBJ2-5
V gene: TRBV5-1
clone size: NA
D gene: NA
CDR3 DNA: TGCGCCAGCAGCCCCACGCACAGGGAAGAGACCCAGTACTTC
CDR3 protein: CASSPTHREETQYF

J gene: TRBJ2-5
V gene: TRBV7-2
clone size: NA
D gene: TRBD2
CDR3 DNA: TGTGCCAGCAGCTTATTCGCTAGCGGGGCGAGTAAAGAGACCCAGTACTTC
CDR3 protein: CASSLFASGASKETQYF

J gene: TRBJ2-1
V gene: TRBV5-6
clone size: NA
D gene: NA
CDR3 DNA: TGTGCCAGCAGCTTGGAACCGGGCGGGACGAGCTCCTACAATGAGCAGTTCTTC
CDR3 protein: CASSLEPGGTSSYNEQFF

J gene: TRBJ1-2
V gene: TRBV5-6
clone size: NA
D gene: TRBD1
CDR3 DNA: TGTGCCAGCAGCTTGGGAATGACCGGGACAGGGTGGTACACCTTC
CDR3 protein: CASSLGMTGTGWYTF

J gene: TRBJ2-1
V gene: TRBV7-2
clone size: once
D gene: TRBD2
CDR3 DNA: TGTGCCAGCAGCACGGGACTAGCGGGAGTAAATGAGCAGTTCTTC
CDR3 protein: CASSTGLAGVNEQFF

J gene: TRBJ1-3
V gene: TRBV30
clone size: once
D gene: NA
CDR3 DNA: TGTGCCTGGAGTGTAAATTGGGCAGCCACGTCTGGAAACACCATATATTTT
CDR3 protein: CAWSVNWAATSGNTIYF

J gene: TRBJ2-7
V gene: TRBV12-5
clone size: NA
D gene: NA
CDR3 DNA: TGTGCTAGTGGTTTGGGGCAGGGGATTTACGAGCAGTACTTC
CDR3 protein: CASGLGQGIYEQYF

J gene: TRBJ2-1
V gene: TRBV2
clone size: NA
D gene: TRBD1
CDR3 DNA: TGTGCCAGCACCCGGGACAGGGGGGGAAATGAGCAGTTCTTC
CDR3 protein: CASTRDRGGNEQFF

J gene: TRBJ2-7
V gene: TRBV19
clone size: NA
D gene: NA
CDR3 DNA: TGTGCCAGTAGTATAGTCCAGGACACCAGATCCTACGAGCAGTACTTC
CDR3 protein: CASSIVQDTRSYEQYF

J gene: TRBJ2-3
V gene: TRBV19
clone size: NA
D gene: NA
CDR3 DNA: TGTGCCAGTAGTATCGTCGGTTCGGATACGCAGTATTTT
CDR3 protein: CASSIVGSDTQYF

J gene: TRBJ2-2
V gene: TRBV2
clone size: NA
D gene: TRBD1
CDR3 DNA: TGTGCCAGCAGCCAACCGGGACAGGGGACCCGGGAGCTGTTTTTT
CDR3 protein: CASSQPGQGTRELFF

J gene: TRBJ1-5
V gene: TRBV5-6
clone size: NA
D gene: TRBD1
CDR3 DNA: TGTGCCAGCAGCTTTTGGACAGGGGTATTCAATCAGCCCCAGCATTTT
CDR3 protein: CASSFWTGVFNQPQHF

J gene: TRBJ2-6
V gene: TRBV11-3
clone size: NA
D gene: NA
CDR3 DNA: TGTGCCAGCAGGCCCACCCAAGGGAGAGATCACTCCTCTGGGGCCAACGTCCTGACTTTC
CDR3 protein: CASRPTQGRDHSSGANVLTF

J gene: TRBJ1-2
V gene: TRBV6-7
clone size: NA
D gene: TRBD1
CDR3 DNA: TGTGCCAGCAGTTACGGACAGGGGGCGTCTGGCTACACCTTC
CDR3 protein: CASSYGQGASGYTF

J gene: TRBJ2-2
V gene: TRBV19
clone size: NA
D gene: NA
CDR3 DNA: TGTGCCAGTAGTCCCCCAGGGTGGAACACCGGGGAGCTGTTTTTT
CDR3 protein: CASSPPGWNTGELFF

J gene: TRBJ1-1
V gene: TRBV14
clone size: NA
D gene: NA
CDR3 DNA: TGTGCCAGCAGCCAAGAAGGGGCGTTGAGCACTGAAGCTTTCTTT
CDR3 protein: CASSQEGALSTEAFF

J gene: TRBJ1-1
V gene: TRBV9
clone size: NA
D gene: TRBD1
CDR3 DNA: TGTGCCAGCAGCCCTTGGACAGGGATGAACACTGAAGCTTTCTTT
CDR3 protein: CASSPWTGMNTEAFF

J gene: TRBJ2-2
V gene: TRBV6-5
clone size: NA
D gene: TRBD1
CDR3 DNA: TGTGCCAGCAGCAGACAGGGGGCTGGCACCGGGGAGCTGTTTTTT
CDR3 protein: CASSRQGAGTGELFF

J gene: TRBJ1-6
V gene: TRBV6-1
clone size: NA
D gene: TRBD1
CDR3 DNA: TGTGCCAGCAGTCCCGTTGGACAGGGTTCACCCCTCCACTTT
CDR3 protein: CASSPVGQGSPLHF

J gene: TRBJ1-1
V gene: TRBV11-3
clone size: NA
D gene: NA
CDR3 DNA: TGTGCCAGCGGCGGACAGAATTTTGACACTGAAGCTTTCTTT
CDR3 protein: CASGGQNFDTEAFF

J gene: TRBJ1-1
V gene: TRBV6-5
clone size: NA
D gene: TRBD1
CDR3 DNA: TGTGCCAGCAAACAGGGGGCTTGGGTGGACACTGAAGCTTTCTTT
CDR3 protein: CASKQGAWVDTEAFF

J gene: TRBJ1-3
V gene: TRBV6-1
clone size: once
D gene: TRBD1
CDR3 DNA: TGTGCCAGCAGCCGGGACAGCGTCTCTGGAAACACCATATATTTT
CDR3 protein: CASSRDSVSGNTIYF

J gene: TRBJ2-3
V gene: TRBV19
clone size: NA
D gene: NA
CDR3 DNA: TGTGCCAGTAGCACAGGGTGGGACGTTATCCAAAGCACAGATACGCAGTATTTT
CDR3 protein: CASSTGWDVIQSTDTQYF

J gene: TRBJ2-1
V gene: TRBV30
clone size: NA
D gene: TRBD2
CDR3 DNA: TGCGCCTGGAGTGTTGGGCTAGCGGGATACAATGAGCAGTTCTTC
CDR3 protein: CAWSVGLAGYNEQFF

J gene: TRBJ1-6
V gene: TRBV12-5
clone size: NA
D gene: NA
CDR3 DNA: TGTGCTAGTGGTTTAAACAGTAATTCACCCCTCCACTTT
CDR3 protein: CASGLNSNSPLHF

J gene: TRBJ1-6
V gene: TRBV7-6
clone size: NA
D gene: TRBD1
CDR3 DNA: TGTGCCAGCAGGCGGGACAGCTATTCGGAATCACCCCTCCACTTT
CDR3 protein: CASRRDSYSESPLHF

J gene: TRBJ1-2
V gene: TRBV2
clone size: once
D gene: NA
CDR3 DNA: TGTGCCAGCAGCGTAAGCCGCCCCACGGGGGGCTACACCTTC
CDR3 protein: CASSVSRPTGGYTF

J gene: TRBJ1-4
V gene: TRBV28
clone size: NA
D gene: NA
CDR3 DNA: TGTGCCAGCAGTTTAATTACAGCAACTAATGAAAAACTGTTTTTT
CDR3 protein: CASSLITATNEKLFF

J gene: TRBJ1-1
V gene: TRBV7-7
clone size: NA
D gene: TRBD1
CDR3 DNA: TGTGCCAGCAGAACTGGACAGGGGGAATTGGGGAACACTGAAGCTTTCTTT
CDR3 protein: CASRTGQGELGNTEAFF

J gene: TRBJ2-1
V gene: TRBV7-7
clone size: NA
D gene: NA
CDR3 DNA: TGTGCCAGCAGCCCAGAGGGGGGGGCTTACAATGAGCAGTTCTTC
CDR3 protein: CASSPEGGAYNEQFF